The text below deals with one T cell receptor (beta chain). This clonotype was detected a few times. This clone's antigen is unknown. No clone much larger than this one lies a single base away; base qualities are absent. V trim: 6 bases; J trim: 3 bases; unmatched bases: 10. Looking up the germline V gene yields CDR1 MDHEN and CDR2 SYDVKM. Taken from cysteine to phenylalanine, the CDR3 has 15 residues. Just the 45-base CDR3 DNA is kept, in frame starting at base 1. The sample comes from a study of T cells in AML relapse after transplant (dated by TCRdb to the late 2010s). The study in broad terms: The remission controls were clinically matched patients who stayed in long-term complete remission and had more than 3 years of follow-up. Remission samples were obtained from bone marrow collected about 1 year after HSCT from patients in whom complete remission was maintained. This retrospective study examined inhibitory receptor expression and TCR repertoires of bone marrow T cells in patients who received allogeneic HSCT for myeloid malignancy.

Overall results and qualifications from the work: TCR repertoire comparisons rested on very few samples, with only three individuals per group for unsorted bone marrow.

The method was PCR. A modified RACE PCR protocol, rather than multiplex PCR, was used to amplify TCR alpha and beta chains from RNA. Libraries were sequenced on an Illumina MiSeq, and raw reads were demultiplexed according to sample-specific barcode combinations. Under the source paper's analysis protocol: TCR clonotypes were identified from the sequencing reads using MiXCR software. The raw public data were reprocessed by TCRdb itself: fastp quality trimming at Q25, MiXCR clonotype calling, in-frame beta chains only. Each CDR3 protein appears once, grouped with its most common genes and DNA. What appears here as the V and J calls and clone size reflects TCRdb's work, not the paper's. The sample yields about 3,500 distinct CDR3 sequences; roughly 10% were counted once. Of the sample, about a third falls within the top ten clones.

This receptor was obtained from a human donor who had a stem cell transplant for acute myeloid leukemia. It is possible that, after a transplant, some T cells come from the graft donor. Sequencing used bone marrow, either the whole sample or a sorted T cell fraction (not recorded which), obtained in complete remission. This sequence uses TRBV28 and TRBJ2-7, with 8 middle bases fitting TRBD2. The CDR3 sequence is CASSLRGAGDYEQYF. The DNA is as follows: TGTGCCAGCAGCCTGAGGGGAGCGGGGGACTACGAGCAGTACTTC.